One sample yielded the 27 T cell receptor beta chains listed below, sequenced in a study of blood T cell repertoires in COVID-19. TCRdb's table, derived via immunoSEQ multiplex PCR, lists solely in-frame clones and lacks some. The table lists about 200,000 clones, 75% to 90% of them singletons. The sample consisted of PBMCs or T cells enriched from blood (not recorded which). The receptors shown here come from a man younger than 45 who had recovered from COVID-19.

The CDR3 sequence: CASSFAGTSSGEQFF. CDR3 DNA sequence: TGTGCCAGCAGCTTCGCCGGGACTAGCTCTGGTGAGCAGTTCTTC. The chain links TRBV11-2 to TRBJ2-1, with TRBD2 matching over 9 bases. CDR1 SGHAT and CDR2 FQNNGV come from the germline V gene. J lost 9 bases, V lost 3 bases, and 9 bases had no gene match. This CDR3 has 15 amino acids.

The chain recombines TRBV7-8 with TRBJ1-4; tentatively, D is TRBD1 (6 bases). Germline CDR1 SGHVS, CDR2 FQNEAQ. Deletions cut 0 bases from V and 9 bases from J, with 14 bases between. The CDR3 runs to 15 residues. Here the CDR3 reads CASSLAGGYGKKLFF. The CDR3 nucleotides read TGTGCCAGCAGCTTAGCTGGGGGCTATGGGAAAAAACTGTTTTTT.

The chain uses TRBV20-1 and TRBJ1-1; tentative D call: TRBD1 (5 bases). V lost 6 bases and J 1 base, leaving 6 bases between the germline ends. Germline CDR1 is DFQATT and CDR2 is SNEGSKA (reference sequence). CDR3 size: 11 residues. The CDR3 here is CSARENTEAFF. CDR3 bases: TGCAGTGCCAGGGAGAACACTGAAGCTTTCTTT.

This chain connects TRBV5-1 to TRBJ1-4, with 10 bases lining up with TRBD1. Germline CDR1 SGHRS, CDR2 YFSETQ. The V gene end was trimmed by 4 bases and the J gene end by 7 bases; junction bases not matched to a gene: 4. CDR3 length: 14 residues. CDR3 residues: CASSRDRGPEKLFF. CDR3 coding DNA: TGCGCCAGCAGCCGGGACAGGGGCCCTGAAAAACTGTTTTTT.

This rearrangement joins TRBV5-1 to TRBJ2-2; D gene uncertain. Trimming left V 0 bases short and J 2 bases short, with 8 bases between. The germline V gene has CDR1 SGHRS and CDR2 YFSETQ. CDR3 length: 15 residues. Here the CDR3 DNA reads TGCGCCAGCAGCTTGGGCCCCACAAACACCGGGGAGCTGTTTTTT. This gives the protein CASSLGPTNTGELFF.

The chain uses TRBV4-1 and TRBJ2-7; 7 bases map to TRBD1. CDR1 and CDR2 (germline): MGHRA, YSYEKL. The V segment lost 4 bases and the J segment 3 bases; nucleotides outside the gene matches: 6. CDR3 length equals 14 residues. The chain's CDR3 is CASSPTGQLYEQYF. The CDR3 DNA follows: TGCGCCAGCAGCCCAACGGGACAGCTCTACGAGCAGTACTTC.

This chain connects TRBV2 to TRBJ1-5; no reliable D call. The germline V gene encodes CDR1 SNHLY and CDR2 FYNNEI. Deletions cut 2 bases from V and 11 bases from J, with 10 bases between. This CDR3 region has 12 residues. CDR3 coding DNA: TGTGCCAGCAGTGAATCAGCCCGGGCCCAGCATTTT. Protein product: CASSESARAQHF.

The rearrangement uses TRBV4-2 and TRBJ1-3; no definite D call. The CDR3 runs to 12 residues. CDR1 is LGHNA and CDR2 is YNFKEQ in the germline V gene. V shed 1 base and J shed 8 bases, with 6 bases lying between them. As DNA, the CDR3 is TGTGCCAGCAGCCAAGTCCCAGACACCATATATTTT. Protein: CASSQVPDTIYF.

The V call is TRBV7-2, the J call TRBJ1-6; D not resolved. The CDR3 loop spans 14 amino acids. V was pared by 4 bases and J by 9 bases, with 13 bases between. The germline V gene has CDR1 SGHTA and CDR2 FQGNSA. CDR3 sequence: CASSSDTGSSPLHF. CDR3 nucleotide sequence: TGTGCCAGCAGCTCTGACACGGGGAGTTCACCCCTCCACTTT.

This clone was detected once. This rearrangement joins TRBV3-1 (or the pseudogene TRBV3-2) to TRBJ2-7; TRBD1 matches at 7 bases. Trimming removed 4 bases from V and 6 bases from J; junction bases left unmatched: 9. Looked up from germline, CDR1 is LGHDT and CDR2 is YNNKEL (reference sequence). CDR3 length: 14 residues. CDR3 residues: CASSPDRALGEQYF. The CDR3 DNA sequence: TGTGCCAGCAGCCCCGACAGGGCCCTGGGCGAGCAGTACTTC.

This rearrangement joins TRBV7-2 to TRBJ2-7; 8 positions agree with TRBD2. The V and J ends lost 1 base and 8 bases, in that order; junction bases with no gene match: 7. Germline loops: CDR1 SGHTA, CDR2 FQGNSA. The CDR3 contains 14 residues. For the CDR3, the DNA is TGTGCCAGCAGCTTAGGGGGAGGCGGGGGGAAGCAGTACTTC. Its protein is CASSLGGGGGKQYF.

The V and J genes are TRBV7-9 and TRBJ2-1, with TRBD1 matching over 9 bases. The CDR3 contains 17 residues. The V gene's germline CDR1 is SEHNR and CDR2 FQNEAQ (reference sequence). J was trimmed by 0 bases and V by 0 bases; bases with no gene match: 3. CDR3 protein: CASSLAGQGRSYNEQFF. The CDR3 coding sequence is TGTGCCAGCAGCTTAGCGGGACAGGGCCGCTCCTACAATGAGCAGTTCTTC.

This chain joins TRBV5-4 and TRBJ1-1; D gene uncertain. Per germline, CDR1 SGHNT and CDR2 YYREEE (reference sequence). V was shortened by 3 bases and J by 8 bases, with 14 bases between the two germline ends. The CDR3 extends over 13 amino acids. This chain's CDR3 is CASSSPSGQEAFF. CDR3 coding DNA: TGTGCCAGCAGCTCCCCATCGGGTCAAGAAGCTTTCTTT. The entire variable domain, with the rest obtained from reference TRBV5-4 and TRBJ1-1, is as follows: ETGVTQSPTHLIKTRGQQVTLRCSSQSGHNTVSWYQQALGQGPQFIFQYYREEENGRGNFPPRFSGLQFPNYSSELNVNALELDDSALYLCASSSPSGQEAFFGQGTRLTVV.

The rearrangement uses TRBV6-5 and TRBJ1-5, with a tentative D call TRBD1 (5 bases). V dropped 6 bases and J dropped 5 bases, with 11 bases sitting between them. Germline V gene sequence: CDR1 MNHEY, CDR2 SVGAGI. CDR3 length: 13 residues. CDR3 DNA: TGTGCCAGCAGGGAGGGACCCCATCAGCCCCAGCATTTT. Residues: CASREGPHQPQHF.

The CDR3 sequence is CASSLKTGWLHTQYF. The CDR3, as DNA: TGTGCCAGCAGCTTAAAGACAGGGTGGTTACATACGCAGTATTTT. This chain uses TRBV7-2 with TRBJ2-3; 7 bases map to TRBD1. V lost 2 bases and J lost 7; bases outside the gene matches: 9. Looked up from germline, CDR1 is SGHTA and CDR2 is FQGNSA. The CDR3 consists of 15 residues.

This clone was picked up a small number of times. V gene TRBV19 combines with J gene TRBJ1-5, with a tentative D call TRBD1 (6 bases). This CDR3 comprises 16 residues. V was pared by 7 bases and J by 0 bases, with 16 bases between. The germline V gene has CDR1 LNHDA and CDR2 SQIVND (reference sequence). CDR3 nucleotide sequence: TGTGCCAGTATAGAGACAGGCTCAACTAGCAATCAGCCCCAGCATTTT. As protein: CASIETGSTSNQPQHF. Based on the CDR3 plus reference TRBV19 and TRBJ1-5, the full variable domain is DGGITQSPKYLFRKEGQNVTLSCEQNLNHDAMYWYRQDPGQGLRLIYYSQIVNDFQKGDIAEGYSVSREKKESFPLTVTSAQKNPTAFYLCASIETGSTSNQPQHFGDGTRLSIL.

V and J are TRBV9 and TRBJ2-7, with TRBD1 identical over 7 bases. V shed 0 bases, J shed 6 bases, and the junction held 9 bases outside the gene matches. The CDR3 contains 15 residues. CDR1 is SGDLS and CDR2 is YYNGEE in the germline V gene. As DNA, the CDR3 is TGTGCCAGCAGCGTAGGCCCCCAAAACAGGGGCGAGCAGTACTTC. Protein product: CASSVGPQNRGEQYF.

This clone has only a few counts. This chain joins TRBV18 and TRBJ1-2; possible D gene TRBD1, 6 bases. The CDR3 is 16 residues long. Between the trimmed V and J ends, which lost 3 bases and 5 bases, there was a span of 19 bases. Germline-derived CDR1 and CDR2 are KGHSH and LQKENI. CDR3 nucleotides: TGTGCCAGCTCACCCACAGTGGACAGCCCTCTTTATGGCTACACCTTC. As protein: CASSPTVDSPLYGYTF.

The CDR3 DNA reads TGTGCCAGCCGGGTGGGACTAGCGGGAGTTTACGAGCAGTACTTC. As protein: CASRVGLAGVYEQYF. V and J are TRBV2 and TRBJ2-7, with 14 bases matching TRBD2. This CDR3 has 15 amino acids. The germline gives CDR1 SNHLY, CDR2 FYNNEI. Trimming cost V 8 bases and J 4 bases; bases outside gene matches: 7.

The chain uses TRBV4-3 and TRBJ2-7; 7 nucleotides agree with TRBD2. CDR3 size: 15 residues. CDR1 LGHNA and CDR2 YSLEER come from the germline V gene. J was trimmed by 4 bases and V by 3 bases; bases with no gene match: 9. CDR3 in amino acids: CASSQGGTTEYEQYF. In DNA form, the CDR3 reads TGCGCCAGCAGCCAGGGCGGGACTACCGAGTACGAGCAGTACTTC.

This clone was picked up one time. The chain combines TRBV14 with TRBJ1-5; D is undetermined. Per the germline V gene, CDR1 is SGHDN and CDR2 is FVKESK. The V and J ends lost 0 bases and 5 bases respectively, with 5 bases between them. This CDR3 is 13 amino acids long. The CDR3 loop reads CASSQEHHQPQHF. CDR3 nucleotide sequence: TGTGCCAGCAGCCAAGAACATCATCAGCCCCAGCATTTT. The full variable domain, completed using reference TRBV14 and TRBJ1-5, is EAGVTQFPSHSVIEKGQTVTLRCDPISGHDNLYWYRRVMGKEIKFLLHFVKESKQDESGMPNNRFLAERTGGTYSTLKVQPAELEDSGVYFCASSQEHHQPQHFGDGTRLSIL.

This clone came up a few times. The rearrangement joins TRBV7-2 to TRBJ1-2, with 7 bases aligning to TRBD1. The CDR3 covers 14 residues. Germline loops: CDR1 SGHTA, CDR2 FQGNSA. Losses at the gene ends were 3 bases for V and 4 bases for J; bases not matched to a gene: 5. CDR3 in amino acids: CASSLGQPRYGYTF. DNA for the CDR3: TGTGCCAGCAGCTTGGGACAGCCCCGCTATGGCTACACCTTC.

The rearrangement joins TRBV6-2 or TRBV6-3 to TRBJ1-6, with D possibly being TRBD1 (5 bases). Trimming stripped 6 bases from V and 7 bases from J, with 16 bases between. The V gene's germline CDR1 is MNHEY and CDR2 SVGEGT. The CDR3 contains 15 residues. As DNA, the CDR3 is TGTGCCAGCAGCCCCAGTGGACGGGGGAATTCACCCCTCCACTTT. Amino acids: CASSPSGRGNSPLHF.

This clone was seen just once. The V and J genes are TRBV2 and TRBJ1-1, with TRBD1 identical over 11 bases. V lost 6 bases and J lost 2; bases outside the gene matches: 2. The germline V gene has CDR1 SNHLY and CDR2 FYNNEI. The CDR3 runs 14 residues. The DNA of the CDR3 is TGTGCCAGCAGGGACAGGGGGCAAAACACTGAAGCTTTCTTT. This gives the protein CASRDRGQNTEAFF.

CDR3 in DNA: TGTGCCAGTAGTATGTCCGGGGTCCTAGGCGAGACTGAAGCTTTCTTT. It translates to CASSMSGVLGETEAFF. The chain carries TRBV19 and TRBJ1-1; no definite D call. The germline V gene has CDR1 LNHDA and CDR2 SQIVND (reference sequence). V lost 3 bases to trimming and J lost 5 bases, with 19 bases between them. This CDR3 region has 16 residues.

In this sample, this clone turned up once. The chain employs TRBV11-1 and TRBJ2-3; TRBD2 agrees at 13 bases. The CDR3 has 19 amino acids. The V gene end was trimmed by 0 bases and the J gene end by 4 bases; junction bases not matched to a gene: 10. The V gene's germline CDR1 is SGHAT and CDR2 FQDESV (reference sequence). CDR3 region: CASSLAEEAGLAGPDTQYF. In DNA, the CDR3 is TGTGCCAGCAGCTTAGCGGAAGAAGCGGGACTAGCGGGACCAGATACGCAGTATTTT.

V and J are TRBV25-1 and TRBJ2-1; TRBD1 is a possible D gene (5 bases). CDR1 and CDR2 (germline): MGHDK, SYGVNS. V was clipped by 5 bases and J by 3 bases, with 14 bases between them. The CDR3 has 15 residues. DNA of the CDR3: TGTGCCAGCAGTCCAGGGCAGAACAACTACAATGAGCAGTTCTTC. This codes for CASSPGQNNYNEQFF.